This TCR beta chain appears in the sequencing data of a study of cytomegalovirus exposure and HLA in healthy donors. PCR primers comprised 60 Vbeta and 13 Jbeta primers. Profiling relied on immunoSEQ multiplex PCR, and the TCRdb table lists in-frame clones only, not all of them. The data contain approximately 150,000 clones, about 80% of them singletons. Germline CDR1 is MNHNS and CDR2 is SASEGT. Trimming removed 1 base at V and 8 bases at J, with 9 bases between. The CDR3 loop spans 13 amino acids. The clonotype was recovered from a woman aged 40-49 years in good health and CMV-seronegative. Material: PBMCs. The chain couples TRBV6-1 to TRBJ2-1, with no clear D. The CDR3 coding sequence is TGTGCCAGCAGTGAAGGGAGTGGGTATGAGCAGTTCTTC. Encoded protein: CASSEGSGYEQFF.